The text below deals with one TCR beta chain. The germline gives CDR1 DFQATT, CDR2 SNEGSKA (reference sequence). This CDR3 has 16 residues. Trimming took off 0 bases at V and 0 bases at J, with 12 bases between the two ends. Amplification targeted TCR beta CDR3 regions from RNA transcripts. TCR CDR3 regions were first amplified by RT-PCR with HTBI primers. MiXCR was run by TCRdb on the multiplex PCR reads, yielding one entry per CDR3 protein. The data show about 380,000 distinct CDR3 sequences, with about 18% seen just once and 35% to 45% held by the top ten. This entry belongs to a study of T cells in Graves' hyperthyroidism and ophthalmopathy.

The sequencing input was blood. V gene TRBV20-1 combines with J gene TRBJ2-1; maybe TRBD1 (5 bases). This TCR came from a man younger than 35 with Graves' ophthalmopathy. DNA of the CDR3: TGCAGTGCTAGAGATGGTAGGGGAAACTCCTACAATGAGCAGTTCTTC. It specifies CSARDGRGNSYNEQFF.